These 10 T cell receptor beta chains came from one sample sequenced in a study of blood T cells in healthy people across ages. A J-beta primer mix and a sample-barcoded 5' primer were used in a second PCR of about 6 to 12 cycles. TCRdb independently ran MiXCR on the 5' RACE reads; one entry per CDR3 protein. The sample has around 750,000 distinct CDR3 sequences, approximately 53% seen once. The material sequenced was blood. The receptor source for this set is a man of 80 years or more in good health.

This clonotype was picked up a small number of times. The V and J genes are TRBV3-1 and TRBJ2-3; D is perhaps TRBD1 (5 bases). Looked up from germline, CDR1 is LGHDT and CDR2 is YNNKEL (reference sequence). V was shortened by 0 bases and J by 14 bases, with 18 bases between the two germline ends. The CDR3 is made up of 14 amino acids. CDR3 in amino acids: CASSQEGRHRYAYF. Written as DNA, the CDR3 is TGTGCCAGCAGCCAAGAGGGGCGTCACAGATACGCGTATTTT.

This clonotype was counted only a few times. J is TRBJ2-5 and V is TRBV20-1; 8 bases map to TRBD1. The CDR3 loop spans 15 amino acids. CDR1 and CDR2 (germline): DFQATT, SNEGSKA (reference sequence). V lost 3 bases, J lost 4 bases, and 10 bases stayed unmatched. The CDR3 protein is CSASTLGQGGETQYF. For the CDR3, the DNA is TGCAGTGCTAGTACTTTAGGACAGGGAGGAGAGACCCAGTACTTC.

This clonotype was picked up one time. This sequence joins TRBV27 and TRBJ2-1, with 14 positions matching TRBD2. This CDR3 is 18 amino acids long. Germline V lookup: CDR1 MNHEY, CDR2 SMNVEV (reference sequence). Trimming cost V 5 bases and J 3 bases; bases outside gene matches: 9. The CDR3 DNA is TGTGCCAGCAGTAGACTAGCGGGAGGGCGTCCAGGCTACAATGAGCAGTTCTTC. Its protein is CASSRLAGGRPGYNEQFF.

The chain links TRBV30 to TRBJ2-1; TRBD2 matches at 10 bases. The CDR3 sequence is 14 residues long. The V gene's germline CDR1 is GTSNPN and CDR2 SVGIG (reference sequence). The V segment lost 5 bases and the J segment 3 bases; nucleotides outside the gene matches: 4. CDR3 nucleotide sequence: TGTGCCTGGGTTACTAGCGGGAACTACAATGAGCAGTTCTTC. It is translated as CAWVTSGNYNEQFF.

This clonotype was counted only a few times. This chain connects TRBV20-1 to TRBJ2-1; TRBD2 matches 8 bases. The CDR3 extends over 15 amino acids. Germline loops: CDR1 DFQATT, CDR2 SNEGSKA (reference sequence). With 6 bases clipped from V and 6 bases from J, the junction kept 13 bases outside the gene matches. CDR3 loop: CSAPAGDRGANEQFF. The CDR3 DNA follows: TGCAGTGCCCCAGCGGGAGATCGTGGGGCCAATGAGCAGTTCTTC.

The CDR3 DNA is TGTGCCAGCAGCTTTGATGCTCGAAATTCACCCCTCCACTTT. Its translation is CASSFDARNSPLHF. The rearrangement joins TRBV7-3 to TRBJ1-6; no firm D call. The CDR3 runs 14 residues. Between the trimmed V and J ends, which lost 3 bases and 7 bases, there was a span of 10 bases. Looked up from germline, CDR1 is SGHTA and CDR2 is FQGTGA.

The chain joins TRBV6-1 to TRBJ2-6, with 7 bases identical to TRBD1. The germline CDR1 and CDR2 sequences are MNHNS and SASEGT. This CDR3 has 19 amino acids. J was trimmed by 1 base and V by 6 bases; bases with no gene match: 15. CDR3 loop: CASSLFLTGSSSGANVLTF. CDR3 DNA sequence: TGTGCCAGCAGCCTTTTTTTGACAGGGTCAAGTTCTGGGGCCAACGTCCTGACTTTC.

On this clonotype itself: The junction departs from germline at one end; a sequencing error may be responsible. The J gene is TRBJ1-1, the V gene TRBV18; D not certain. CDR3 length equals 15 residues. The germline gives CDR1 KGHSH, CDR2 LQKENI. The CDR3 DNA reads as TGTGCCAGCTCACCACGCGGACCTATGAACACTGAAACTTTCTTT. It yields the protein CASSPRGPMNTETFF.

At least ten counts were recorded for this clonotype. The genes are TRBV10-3 and TRBJ2-7; TRBD1 aligns across 12 bases. Trimming cost V 0 bases and J 4 bases; bases outside gene matches: 4. Germline lookup yields CDR1 ENHRY and CDR2 SYGVKD. The CDR3 is 16 amino acids. The CDR3 region has the DNA TGTGCCATCAGTGAGTCGGGGGACAGGGGGCTTTACGAGCAGTACTTC. Its translation: CAISESGDRGLYEQYF.

The sample holds a few counts of this clonotype. This rearrangement joins TRBV5-1 to TRBJ2-3; a weak D match, TRBD1 (5 bases). The CDR3 length is 13 residues. Trimming cost V 6 bases and J 6 bases, with 14 bases left between them. Germline V CDR1 and CDR2: SGHRS, YFSETQ. The CDR3 region is CASTQGVRDTQYF. As DNA, the CDR3 is TGCGCCAGCACCCAGGGCGTTCGGGATACGCAGTATTTT. Full variable domain (missing parts from reference TRBV5-1 and TRBJ2-3): KAGVTQTPRYLIKTRGQQVTLSCSPISGHRSVSWYQQTPGQGLQFLFEYFSETQRNKGNFPGRFSGRQFSNSRSEMNVSTLELGDSALYLCASTQGVRDTQYFGPGTRLTVL.